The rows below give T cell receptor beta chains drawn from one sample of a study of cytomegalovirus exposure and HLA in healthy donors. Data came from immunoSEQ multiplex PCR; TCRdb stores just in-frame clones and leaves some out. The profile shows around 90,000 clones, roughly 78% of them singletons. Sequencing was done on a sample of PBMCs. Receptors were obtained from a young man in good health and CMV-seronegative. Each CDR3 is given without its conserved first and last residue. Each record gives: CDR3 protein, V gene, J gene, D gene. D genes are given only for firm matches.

CDR3aa: ASSEPGLATSEQF
v_gene: TRBV6-1
j_gene: TRBJ2-1
d_gene: TRBD2

CDR3aa: ASSPGQGPPYEQY
v_gene: TRBV18
j_gene: TRBJ2-7
d_gene: TRBD1

CDR3aa: ASSLGGSSGNTIY
v_gene: TRBV5-1
j_gene: TRBJ1-3
d_gene: -

CDR3aa: ASSSRDRAIQETQY
v_gene: TRBV7-2
j_gene: TRBJ2-5
d_gene: TRBD1

CDR3aa: ASRKGGAGIEAF
v_gene: TRBV2
j_gene: TRBJ1-1
d_gene: TRBD1

CDR3aa: ASSPAYEQY
v_gene: TRBV10-2
j_gene: TRBJ2-7
d_gene: -

CDR3aa: ASSGNRNQPQH
v_gene: TRBV2
j_gene: TRBJ1-5
d_gene: -

CDR3aa: AISEKGAYNEQF
v_gene: TRBV10-3
j_gene: TRBJ2-1
d_gene: TRBD1

CDR3aa: ASSHQLAGTGVGNTEAF
v_gene: TRBV5-1
j_gene: TRBJ1-1
d_gene: TRBD1

CDR3aa: ASSNSGNLSYEQY
v_gene: TRBV25-1
j_gene: TRBJ2-7
d_gene: -

CDR3aa: ASRVGQGMGYT
v_gene: TRBV6-4
j_gene: TRBJ1-2
d_gene: TRBD1

CDR3aa: ASSLVGGGTGALDTQY
v_gene: TRBV7-2
j_gene: TRBJ2-3
d_gene: TRBD1

CDR3aa: ASSLQGGELF
v_gene: TRBV7-2
j_gene: TRBJ2-2
d_gene: -

CDR3aa: ASSRGLAGSYEQY
v_gene: TRBV19
j_gene: TRBJ2-7
d_gene: TRBD2

CDR3aa: ASSGGLAGYNEQF
v_gene: TRBV11-2
j_gene: TRBJ2-1
d_gene: TRBD2

CDR3aa: ASSKTIGTSGQETQY
v_gene: TRBV7-9
j_gene: TRBJ2-5
d_gene: TRBD2

CDR3aa: ASSQDETSPYEQY
v_gene: TRBV4-1
j_gene: TRBJ2-7
d_gene: -